A single sample is the source of the 12 T cell receptor beta chains below, sequenced in a study of shared T cell receptors in the human thymus. Libraries were prepared by immunoSEQ multiplex PCR; TCRdb keeps only in-frame clonotypes and omits some of them. Here the sample spans fewer than 700,000 clones, 70% to 90% being singletons. These data were also filed under a second study, of human thymus T cells.

The source material was thymocytes. All receptors derive from a boy under two years old with a congenital heart defect.

The gene calls are TRBV6-6 and TRBJ2-1, with D maybe TRBD1 (6 bases). Per the germline V gene, CDR1 is MNHNY and CDR2 is SVGAGI (reference sequence). The CDR3 runs to 14 residues. V was cut by 5 bases and J by 8 bases, with 16 bases left in between. DNA for the CDR3: TGTGCCAGCAGTAACAACAGGGATTCCTATGAGCAGTTCTTC. Its translation is CASSNNRDSYEQFF.

V and J are TRBV7-9 and TRBJ2-4; D call uncertain. Trimming removed 2 bases from V and 2 bases from J, with 13 bases in between. This CDR3 contains 16 residues. Germline CDR1 is SEHNR and CDR2 is FQNEAQ (reference sequence). This CDR3 is CASSLSPAATKNIQYF. Written as DNA, the CDR3 is TGTGCCAGCAGCTTAAGCCCCGCCGCGACCAAAAACATTCAGTACTTC.

The V and J genes are TRBV27 and TRBJ2-7; the match to TRBD2 covers 9 bases. V shed 8 bases and J 0 bases; nucleotides not matched to a gene: 5. The CDR3 runs to 14 residues. The germline V gene encodes CDR1 MNHEY and CDR2 SMNVEV (reference sequence). Written as DNA, the CDR3 is TGTGCCAGCCGACAGACTAGCGGCTCCTACGAGCAGTACTTC. Translating gives CASRQTSGSYEQYF.

This rearrangement joins TRBV6-1 to TRBJ1-1; unclear D gene. Between the trimmed V and J ends, which lost 7 bases and 5 bases, there was a span of 17 bases. The CDR3 loop spans 14 amino acids. Germline values: CDR1 MNHNS, CDR2 SASEGT. The CDR3 coding sequence is TGTGCCAGCACCGACGCTCGTGGGAGAACTGAAGCTTTCTTT. Its protein is CASTDARGRTEAFF.

The V gene is TRBV27, the J gene TRBJ2-5; D ambiguous. V gave up 3 bases and J gave up 5 bases, with 16 bases separating them. The V gene's germline CDR1 is MNHEY and CDR2 SMNVEV (reference sequence). The CDR3 loop spans 15 amino acids. For the CDR3, the DNA is TGTGCCAGCAGTTTTGTGGCTCCCCGCCCGGAGACCCAGTACTTC. This encodes CASSFVAPRPETQYF.

J is TRBJ2-1 and V is TRBV2; 11 bases align to TRBD2. CDR3 length: 15 residues. Germline V gene lookup returns CDR1 SNHLY and CDR2 FYNNEI. Trimming took 4 bases from V and 7 from J; bases not matched to a gene: 6. The CDR3 is CASSALAGEENEQFF. Written as DNA, the CDR3 is TGTGCCAGCAGTGCACTAGCGGGAGAAGAGAATGAGCAGTTCTTC.

J is TRBJ2-3 and V is TRBV7-6; D gene unclear. CDR1 SGHVS and CDR2 FNYEAQ come from the germline V gene. V shed 6 bases and J shed 2 bases, with 15 bases lying between them. This CDR3 has 15 residues. As DNA, the CDR3 is TGTGCCAGCAGTCCCCTGGGCGACGTCACAGATACGCAGTATTTT. This gives the protein CASSPLGDVTDTQYF.

J is TRBJ2-3 and V is TRBV27; D unclear. In germline, CDR1 is MNHEY, CDR2 SMNVEV (reference sequence). V was cut by 3 bases and J by 1 base, with 11 bases left in between. The CDR3 is 15 amino acids. The CDR3 reads CASSFGSDGTDTQYF. Written as DNA, the CDR3 is TGTGCCAGCAGTTTTGGAAGCGACGGCACAGATACGCAGTATTTT.

The CDR3 DNA is TGTGCCAGCAGTTTGGCTAGCGGGATTCTTTACGAGCAGTACTTC. It specifies CASSLASGILYEQYF. The chain recombines TRBV27 with TRBJ2-7; 9 bases agree with TRBD2. V was clipped by 3 bases and J by 4 bases; unmatched bases: 7. The CDR3 contains 15 residues. Germline values: CDR1 MNHEY, CDR2 SMNVEV (reference sequence).

The J gene is TRBJ1-2, the V gene TRBV6-5; D gene ambiguous. The ends were cut back, 5 bases at V and 4 bases at J, with 11 bases in the middle. The germline CDR1 and CDR2 sequences are MNHEY and SVGAGI. The CDR3 totals 13 residues. CDR3 sequence reads: CASSPGSLYGYTF. The CDR3 DNA sequence: TGTGCCAGCAGTCCCGGGAGCCTCTATGGCTACACCTTC.

This clone was observed a few times. This rearrangement joins TRBV4-3 to TRBJ2-7; D call uncertain. Germline CDR1 reads LGHNA; CDR2 reads YSLEER. The CDR3 sequence is 13 residues long. Deletions cut 1 base from V and 5 bases from J, with 9 bases between. Here the CDR3 DNA reads TGCGCCAGCAGCCAAGCTAGTGGAGACGAGCAGTACTTC. Protein product: CASSQASGDEQYF.

The chain uses TRBV5-4 and TRBJ2-7; D perhaps matches TRBD2 (5 bases). Germline V gene sequence: CDR1 SGHNT, CDR2 YYREEE (reference sequence). Trimming shortened V by 0 bases and J by 0 bases, and 7 bases separated the two germline ends. The CDR3 is 14 amino acids. The CDR3 is CASSLGESSYEQYF. The CDR3 DNA reads as TGTGCCAGCAGCTTGGGGGAGTCCTCCTACGAGCAGTACTTC. The whole variable domain, remainder taken from reference TRBV5-4 and TRBJ2-7, is ETGVTQSPTHLIKTRGQQVTLRCSSQSGHNTVSWYQQALGQGPQFIFQYYREEENGRGNFPPRFSGLQFPNYSSELNVNALELDDSALYLCASSLGESSYEQYFGPGTRLTVT.